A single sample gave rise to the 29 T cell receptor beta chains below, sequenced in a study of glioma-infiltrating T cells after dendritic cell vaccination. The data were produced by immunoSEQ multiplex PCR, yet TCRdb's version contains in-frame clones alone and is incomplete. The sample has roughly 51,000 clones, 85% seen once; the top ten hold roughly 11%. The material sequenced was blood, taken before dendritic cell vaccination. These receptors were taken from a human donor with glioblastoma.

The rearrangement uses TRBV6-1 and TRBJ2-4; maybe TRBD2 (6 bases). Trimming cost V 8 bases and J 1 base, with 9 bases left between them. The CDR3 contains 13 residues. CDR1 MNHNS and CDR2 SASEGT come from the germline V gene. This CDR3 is CASAGLAKNIQYF. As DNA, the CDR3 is TGTGCCAGCGCGGGGTTGGCCAAAAACATTCAGTACTTC.

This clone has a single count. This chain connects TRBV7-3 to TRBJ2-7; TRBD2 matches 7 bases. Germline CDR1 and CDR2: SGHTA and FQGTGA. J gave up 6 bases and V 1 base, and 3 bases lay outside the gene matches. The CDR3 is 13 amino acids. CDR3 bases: TGTGCCAGCAGCTTAATATTAGCGGGCGAGCAGTACTTC. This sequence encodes CASSLILAGEQYF.

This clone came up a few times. The CDR3 DNA reads TGTGCCTGGAATAAGGGAGACTCTGGAAACACCATATATTTT. Translating gives CAWNKGDSGNTIYF. The genes are TRBV30 and TRBJ1-3, with D uncertain. The CDR3 covers 14 residues. The germline gives CDR1 GTSNPN, CDR2 SVGIG (reference sequence). V lost 4 bases, J lost 0 bases, and 10 bases lay in between.

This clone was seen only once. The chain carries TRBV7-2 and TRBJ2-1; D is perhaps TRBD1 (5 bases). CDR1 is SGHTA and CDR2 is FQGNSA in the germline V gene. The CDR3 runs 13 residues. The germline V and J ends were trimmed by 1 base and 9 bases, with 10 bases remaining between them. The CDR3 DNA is TGTGCCAGCAGCTTAGTTGTCCAGGGTGAGCAGTTCTTC. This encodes CASSLVVQGEQFF.

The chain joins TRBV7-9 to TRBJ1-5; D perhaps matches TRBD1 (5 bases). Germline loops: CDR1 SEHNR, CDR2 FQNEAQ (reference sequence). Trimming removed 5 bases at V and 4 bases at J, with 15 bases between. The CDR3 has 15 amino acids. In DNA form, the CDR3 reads TGTGCCAGCAGCCCCGCGTCAGGGACTAATCAGCCCCAGCATTTT. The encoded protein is CASSPASGTNQPQHF. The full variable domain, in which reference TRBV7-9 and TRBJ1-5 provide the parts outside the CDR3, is DTGVSQNPRHKITKRGQNVTFRCDPISEHNRLYWYRQTLGQGPEFLTYFQNEAQLEKSRLLSDRFSAERPKGSFSTLEIQRTEQGDSAMYLCASSPASGTNQPQHFGDGTRLSIL.

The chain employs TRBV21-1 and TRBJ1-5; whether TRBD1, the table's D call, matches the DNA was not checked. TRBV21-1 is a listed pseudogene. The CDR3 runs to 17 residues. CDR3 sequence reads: CASSREKRTGENQPQHF. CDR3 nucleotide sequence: TGTGCCAGCAGCCGGGAAAAGAGGACAGGGGAGAATCAGCCCCAGCATTTT.

The chain's CDR3 is CASSPRDFSTDTQYF. The CDR3 nucleotides are TGTGCCAGCAGCCCTAGGGACTTTAGCACAGATACGCAGTATTTT. J is TRBJ2-3 and V is TRBV7-8, with D perhaps TRBD2 (6 bases). CDR1 and CDR2 from the germline V gene are SGHVS and FQNEAQ. Trimming took 5 bases from V and 0 from J, leaving 12 bases between them. The CDR3 covers 15 residues.

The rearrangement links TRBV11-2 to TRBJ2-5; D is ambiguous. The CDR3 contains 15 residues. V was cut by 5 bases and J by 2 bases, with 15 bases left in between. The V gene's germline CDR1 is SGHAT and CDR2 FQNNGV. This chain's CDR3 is CASSPMRGGQETQYF. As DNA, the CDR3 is TGTGCCAGCAGCCCTATGCGAGGTGGGCAAGAGACCCAGTACTTC.

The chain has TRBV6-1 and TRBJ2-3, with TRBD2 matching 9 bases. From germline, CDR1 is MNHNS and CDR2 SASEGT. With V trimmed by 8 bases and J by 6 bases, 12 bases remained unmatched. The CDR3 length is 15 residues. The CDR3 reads CASFGLAGNLDTQYF. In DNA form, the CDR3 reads TGTGCCAGCTTCGGTCTAGCGGGGAATTTGGATACGCAGTATTTT.

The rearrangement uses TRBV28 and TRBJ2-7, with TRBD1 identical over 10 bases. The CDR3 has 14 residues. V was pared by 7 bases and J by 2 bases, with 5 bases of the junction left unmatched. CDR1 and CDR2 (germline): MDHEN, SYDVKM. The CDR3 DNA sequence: TGTGCCAGCACCCGGACAGGGGGAACCTACGAGCAGTACTTC. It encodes CASTRTGGTYEQYF.

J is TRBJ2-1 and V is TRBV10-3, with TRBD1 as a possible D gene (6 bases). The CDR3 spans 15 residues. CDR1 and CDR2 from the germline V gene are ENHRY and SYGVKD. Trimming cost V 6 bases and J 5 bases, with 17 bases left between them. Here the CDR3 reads CAIRGHRDTDNEQFF. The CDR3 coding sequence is TGTGCCATCAGGGGACACCGGGACACTGACAATGAGCAGTTCTTC.

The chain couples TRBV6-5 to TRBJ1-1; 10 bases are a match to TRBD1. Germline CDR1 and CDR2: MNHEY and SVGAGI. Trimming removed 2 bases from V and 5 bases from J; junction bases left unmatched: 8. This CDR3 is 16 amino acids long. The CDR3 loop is CASSYPATGGGTEAFF. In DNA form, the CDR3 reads TGTGCCAGCAGTTACCCGGCGACAGGGGGCGGAACTGAAGCTTTCTTT.

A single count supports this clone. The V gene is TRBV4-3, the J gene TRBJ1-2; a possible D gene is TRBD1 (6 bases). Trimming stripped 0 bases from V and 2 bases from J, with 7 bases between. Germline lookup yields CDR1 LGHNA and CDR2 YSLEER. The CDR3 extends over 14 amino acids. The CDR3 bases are TGCGCCAGCAGCCAAGATACAGGGAACTATGGCTACACCTTC. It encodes CASSQDTGNYGYTF.

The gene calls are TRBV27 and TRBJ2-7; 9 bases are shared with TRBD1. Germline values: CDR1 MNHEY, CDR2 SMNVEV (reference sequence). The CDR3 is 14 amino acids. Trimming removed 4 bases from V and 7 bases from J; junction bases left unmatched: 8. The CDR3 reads CASSSGDRVREQYF. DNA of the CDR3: TGTGCCAGCAGTTCGGGGGACAGGGTTCGTGAGCAGTACTTC.

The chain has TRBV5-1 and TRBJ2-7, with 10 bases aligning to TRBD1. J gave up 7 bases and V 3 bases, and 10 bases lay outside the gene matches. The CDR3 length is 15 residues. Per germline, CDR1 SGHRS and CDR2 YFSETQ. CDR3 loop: CASSWDIDRGPEQYF. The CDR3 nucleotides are TGCGCCAGCAGCTGGGACATAGACAGGGGGCCTGAGCAGTACTTC.

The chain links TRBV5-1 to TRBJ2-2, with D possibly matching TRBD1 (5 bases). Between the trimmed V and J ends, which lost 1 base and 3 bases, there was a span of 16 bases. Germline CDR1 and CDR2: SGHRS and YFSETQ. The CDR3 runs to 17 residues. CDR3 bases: TGCGCCAGCAGCTTGACAGGTCCTACCGCCTACACCGGGGAGCTGTTTTTT. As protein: CASSLTGPTAYTGELFF.

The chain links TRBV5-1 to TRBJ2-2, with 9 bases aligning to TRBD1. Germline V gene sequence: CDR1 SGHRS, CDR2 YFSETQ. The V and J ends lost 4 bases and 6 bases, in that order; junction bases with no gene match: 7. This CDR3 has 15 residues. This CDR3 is CASSPGTGRPGELFF. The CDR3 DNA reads TGCGCCAGCAGCCCCGGGACAGGGAGGCCCGGGGAGCTGTTTTTT.

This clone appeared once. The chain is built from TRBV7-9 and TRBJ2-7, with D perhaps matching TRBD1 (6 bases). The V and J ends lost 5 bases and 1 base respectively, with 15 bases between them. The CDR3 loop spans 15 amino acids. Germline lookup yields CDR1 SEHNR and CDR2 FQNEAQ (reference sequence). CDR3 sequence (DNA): TGTGCCAGCAGCCCGGCCGGGCAGGGGTCCTACGAGCAGTACTTC. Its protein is CASSPAGQGSYEQYF.

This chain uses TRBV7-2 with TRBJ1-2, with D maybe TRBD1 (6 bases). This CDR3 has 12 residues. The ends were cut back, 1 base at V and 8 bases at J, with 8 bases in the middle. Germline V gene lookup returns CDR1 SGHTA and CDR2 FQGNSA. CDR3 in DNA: TGTGCCAGCAGCTTAGGGCAGGGGGGCTACACCTTC. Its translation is CASSLGQGGYTF.

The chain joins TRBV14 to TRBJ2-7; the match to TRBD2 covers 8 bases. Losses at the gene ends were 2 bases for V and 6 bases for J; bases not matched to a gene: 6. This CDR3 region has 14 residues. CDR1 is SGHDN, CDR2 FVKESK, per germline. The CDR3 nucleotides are TGTGCCAGCAGCCAACGGACTAGCTTCTCCGAGCAGTACTTC. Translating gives CASSQRTSFSEQYF.

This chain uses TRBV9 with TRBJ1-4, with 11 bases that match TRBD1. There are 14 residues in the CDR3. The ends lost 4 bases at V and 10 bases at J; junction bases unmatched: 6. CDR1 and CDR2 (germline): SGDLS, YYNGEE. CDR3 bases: TGTGCCAGCAGCCAGGGGACAGGGGGTGGAAAACTGTTTTTT. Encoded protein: CASSQGTGGGKLFF.

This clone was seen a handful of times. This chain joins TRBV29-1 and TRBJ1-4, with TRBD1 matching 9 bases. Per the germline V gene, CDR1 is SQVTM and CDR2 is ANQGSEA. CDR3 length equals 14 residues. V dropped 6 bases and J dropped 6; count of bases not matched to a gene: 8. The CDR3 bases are TGCAGCGTAGATACCGGGACAGGGTATGAAAAACTGTTTTTT. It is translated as CSVDTGTGYEKLFF.

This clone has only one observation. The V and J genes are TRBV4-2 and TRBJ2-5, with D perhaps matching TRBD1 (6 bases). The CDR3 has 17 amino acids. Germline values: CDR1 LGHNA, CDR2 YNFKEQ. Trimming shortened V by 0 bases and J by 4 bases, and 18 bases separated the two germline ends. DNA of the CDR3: TGTGCCAGCAGCCAAGAAGCAGGACAGAGGTTAGGAGAGACCCAGTACTTC. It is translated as CASSQEAGQRLGETQYF.

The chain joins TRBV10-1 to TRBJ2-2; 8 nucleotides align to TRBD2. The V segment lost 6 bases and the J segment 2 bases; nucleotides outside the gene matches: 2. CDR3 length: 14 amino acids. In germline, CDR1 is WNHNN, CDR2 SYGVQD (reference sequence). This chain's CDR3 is CASRTSVNTGELFF. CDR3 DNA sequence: TGCGCCAGCAGGACTAGCGTTAACACCGGGGAGCTGTTTTTT.

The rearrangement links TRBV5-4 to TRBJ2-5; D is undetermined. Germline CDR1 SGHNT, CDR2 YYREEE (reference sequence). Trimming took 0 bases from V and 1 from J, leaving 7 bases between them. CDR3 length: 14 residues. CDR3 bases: TGTGCCAGCAGCTTGGGACTTACCCAAGAGACCCAGTACTTC. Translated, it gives CASSLGLTQETQYF.

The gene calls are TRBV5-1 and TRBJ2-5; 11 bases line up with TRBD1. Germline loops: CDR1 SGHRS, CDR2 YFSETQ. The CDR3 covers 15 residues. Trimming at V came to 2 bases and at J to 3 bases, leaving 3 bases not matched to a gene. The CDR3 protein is CASSLGDRGEETQYF. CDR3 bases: TGCGCCAGCAGCTTAGGGGACAGGGGGGAAGAGACCCAGTACTTC.

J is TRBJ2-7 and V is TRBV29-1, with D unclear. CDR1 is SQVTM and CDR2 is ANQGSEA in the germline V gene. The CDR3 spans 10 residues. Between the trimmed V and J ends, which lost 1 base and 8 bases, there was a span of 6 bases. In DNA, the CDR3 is TGCAGCGTTGAAGGTGACAAGCAGTACTTC. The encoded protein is CSVEGDKQYF.

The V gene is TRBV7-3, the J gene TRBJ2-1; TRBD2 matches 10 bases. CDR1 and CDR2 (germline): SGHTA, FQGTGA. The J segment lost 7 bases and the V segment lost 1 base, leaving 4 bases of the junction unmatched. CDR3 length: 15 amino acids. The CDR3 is CASSLKLAGKNEQFF. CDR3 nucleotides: TGTGCCAGCAGCTTAAAACTAGCGGGGAAGAATGAGCAGTTCTTC.

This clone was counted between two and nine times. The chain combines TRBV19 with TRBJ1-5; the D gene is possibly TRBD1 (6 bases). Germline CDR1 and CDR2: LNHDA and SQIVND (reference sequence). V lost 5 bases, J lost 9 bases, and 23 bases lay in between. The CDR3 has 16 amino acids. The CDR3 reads CASSYSGQLRFRPQHF. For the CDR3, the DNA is TGTGCCAGTAGTTACAGCGGACAGTTGCGGTTTCGGCCCCAGCATTTT.